This T cell receptor beta chain was observed in a study of response to subunit inactivated influenza vaccine. V lost 0 bases, J lost 7 bases, and 4 bases stayed unmatched. The germline gives CDR1 LGHNA, CDR2 YNFKEQ. This CDR3 region has 15 residues. This clonotype was observed at least ten times. TCRdb redid the calling of the RT-PCR reads with MiXCR, one entry per CDR3 protein. The sample has about 540,000 distinct CDR3 sequences, under 25% seen once. These data are also associated with another study on T cells expressing NK-cell markers. That paper notes: 5'RACE template switching built TCR beta cDNA with unique molecular identifiers. The authors sequenced eight donors, of whom seven were HCMV-seropositive and one was seronegative. These clonotypes also led the CD3+CD56-NKG2C+ fraction in several donors.

V is TRBV4-2 and J is TRBJ2-4, with TRBD1 matching 9 bases. The input for sequencing was CD4+ T cells sorted from PBMCs, taken about 13 days after vaccination. This sequence was found in a man between 50 and 59 years old who received an inactivated influenza vaccine. As DNA, the CDR3 is TGTGCCAGCAGCCAAGAGTTTGGACAGGGGAACATTCAGTACTTC. Protein sequence: CASSQEFGQGNIQYF.